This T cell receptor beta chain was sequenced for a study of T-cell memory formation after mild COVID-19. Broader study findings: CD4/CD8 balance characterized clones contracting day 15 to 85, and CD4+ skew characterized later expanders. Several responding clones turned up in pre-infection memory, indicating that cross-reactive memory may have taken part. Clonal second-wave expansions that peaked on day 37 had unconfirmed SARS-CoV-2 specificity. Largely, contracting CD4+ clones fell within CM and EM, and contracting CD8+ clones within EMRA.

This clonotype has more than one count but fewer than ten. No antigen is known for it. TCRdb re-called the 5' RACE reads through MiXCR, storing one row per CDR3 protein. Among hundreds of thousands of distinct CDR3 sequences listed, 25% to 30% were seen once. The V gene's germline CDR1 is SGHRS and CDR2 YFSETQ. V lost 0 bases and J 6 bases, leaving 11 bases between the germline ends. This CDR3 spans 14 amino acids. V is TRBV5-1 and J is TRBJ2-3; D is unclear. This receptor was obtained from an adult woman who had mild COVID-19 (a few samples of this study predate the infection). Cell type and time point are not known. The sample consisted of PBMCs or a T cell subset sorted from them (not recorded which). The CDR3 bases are TGCGCCAGCAGCTTGGACAGAATAAAGGATACGCAGTATTTT. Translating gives CASSLDRIKDTQYF.